A single sample gave rise to the 6 T cell receptor beta chains below, sequenced in a study of beta chain features in type 1 diabetes. Of the isolated RNA, all was reverse transcribed, and so the sequenced material was expressed TCRB transcripts. Profiled with immunoSEQ multiplex PCR; TCRdb holds only in-frame clones, not every one. The table has hundreds of thousands of clones, around 16% seen once. The source material was naive CD4+ T cells from blood. The receptors were gathered from a man aged 18 to 30 in good health.

Regarding this clone: Other DNA sequences in this specimen translate into the identical CDR3. The chain recombines TRBV18 with TRBJ2-1, with D possibly being TRBD2 (6 bases). With 0 bases removed from V and 0 bases from J, the gap between germline ends came to 6 bases. CDR3 size: 15 residues. CDR1 KGHSH and CDR2 LQKENI come from the germline V gene. Here the CDR3 reads CASSPPGGSYNEQFF. CDR3 bases: TGTGCCAGCTCACCACCGGGGGGCTCCTACAATGAGCAGTTCTTC.

The J gene is TRBJ2-2, the V gene TRBV29-1; tentative D call: TRBD2 (5 bases). This CDR3 spans 12 amino acids. CDR1 is SQVTM, CDR2 ANQGSEA, per germline. The V gene lost 7 bases and the J gene lost 7 bases, with 13 bases spanning the gap. The DNA for the CDR3 is TGCAGCGCCGGAGAGGGTGGCGGGGAGCTGTTTTTT. Its protein product is CSAGEGGGELFF.

The chain links TRBV25-1 to TRBJ2-3; D tentatively fits TRBD1 or TRBD2 (5 bases each). V was shortened by 4 bases and J by 8 bases, with 13 bases between the two germline ends. CDR1 and CDR2 from the germline V gene are MGHDK and SYGVNS. This CDR3 is 13 amino acids long. The CDR3 DNA follows: TGTGCCAGCAGTGCCCGGGGCCGAGGTACGCAGTATTTT. Protein: CASSARGRGTQYF.

This clone appeared a few times. At the DNA level, this CDR3 is encoded by other sequences in the same sample as well. The gene calls are TRBV5-1 and TRBJ1-2, with 7 bases that match TRBD1. Germline V gene lookup returns CDR1 SGHRS and CDR2 YFSETQ. The junction had 5 bases not matched to a gene; V was cut back by 4 bases and J by 8 bases. The CDR3 loop spans 12 amino acids. The DNA of the CDR3 is TGCGCCAGCAGCCCGGGACAGAACGGCTACACCTTC. This gives the protein CASSPGQNGYTF.

This chain joins TRBV19 and TRBJ1-5; D not resolved. Trimming pared 6 bases from V and 16 bases from J, leaving 22 bases between. The CDR3 runs 13 residues. Germline V CDR1 and CDR2: LNHDA, SQIVND (reference sequence). Here the CDR3 reads CASRSHQAQAVHF. The CDR3 DNA reads TGTGCCAGTAGGAGCCACCAGGCTCAAGCTGTCCATTTT.

This clone showed up just a few times. This chain connects TRBV4-1 to TRBJ1-3, with D uncertain. Per the germline V gene, CDR1 is MGHRA and CDR2 is YSYEKL. The CDR3 runs to 18 residues. Trimming took 0 bases from V and 0 from J, leaving 15 bases between them. CDR3 nucleotides: TGCGCCAGCAGCCAAGATAAACATACAATAGGCTCTGGAAACACCATATATTTT. It is translated as CASSQDKHTIGSGNTIYF.